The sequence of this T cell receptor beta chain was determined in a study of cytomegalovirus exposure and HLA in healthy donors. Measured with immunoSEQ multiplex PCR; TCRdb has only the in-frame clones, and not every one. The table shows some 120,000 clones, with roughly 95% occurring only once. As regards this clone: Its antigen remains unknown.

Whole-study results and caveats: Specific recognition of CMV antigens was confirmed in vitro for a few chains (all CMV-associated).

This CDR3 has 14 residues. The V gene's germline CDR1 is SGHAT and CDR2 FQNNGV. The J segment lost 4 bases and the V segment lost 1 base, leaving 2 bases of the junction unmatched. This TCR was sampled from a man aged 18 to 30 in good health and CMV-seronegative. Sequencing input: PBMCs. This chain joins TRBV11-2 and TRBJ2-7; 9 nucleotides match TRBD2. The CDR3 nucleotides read TGTGCCAGCAGCTTAGTAGCGGGAGTATACGAGCAGTACTTC. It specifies CASSLVAGVYEQYF.